This entry lists 16 T cell receptor beta chains sequenced from one sample in a study of response to subunit inactivated influenza vaccine. TCRdb processed the RT-PCR reads anew with MiXCR; each CDR3 protein has one entry. The table includes 300,000 to 350,000 distinct CDR3 sequences, roughly a fifth detected once. The sequencing here drew on PBMCs from blood, taken less than 22 months after vaccination. The receptor set was obtained from a man aged 45 to 70 who received an inactivated influenza vaccine.

V usage is TRBV12-3 or TRBV12-4 and J usage is TRBJ1-2; maybe TRBD1 (5 bases). The V end lost 6 bases, the J end lost 12 bases, and 17 bases lay between the germline ends. This CDR3 spans 12 amino acids. The CDR3: CASRPPTEKDTF. The CDR3 region has the DNA TGTGCCAGCAGACCCCCGACAGAGAAGGACACCTTC.

This clonotype was counted at least ten times. CDR3 bases: TGTGCCAGCAGTTTTAATTCCCTGAACACTGAAGCTTTCTTT. This sequence encodes CASSFNSLNTEAFF. This chain uses TRBV12-3 or TRBV12-4 with TRBJ1-1; no firm D call. Trimming took off 3 bases at V and 0 bases at J, with 8 bases between the two ends. The CDR3 contains 14 residues.

This clonotype was detected a few times. The J gene is TRBJ2-7, the V gene TRBV18; D remains unclear. V was pared by 1 base and J by 0 bases, with 10 bases between. CDR3 length: 15 amino acids. CDR1 and CDR2 (germline): KGHSH, LQKENI. For the CDR3, the DNA is TGTGCCAGCTCACCACTTGGCAGGAGCTCCTACGAGCAGTACTTC. This encodes CASSPLGRSSYEQYF.

This clonotype came up many times. The chain couples TRBV3-1 to TRBJ1-5; no definite D call. Trimming left V 0 bases short and J 0 bases short, with 6 bases between. The V gene's germline CDR1 is LGHDT and CDR2 YNNKEL (reference sequence). The CDR3 is made up of 15 amino acids. CDR3 sequence reads: CASSQEGYSNQPQHF. The CDR3 DNA reads TGTGCCAGCAGCCAAGAAGGGTATAGCAATCAGCCCCAGCATTTT.

This clonotype was detected a few times. This rearrangement joins TRBV6-1 to TRBJ2-7; D not certain. The V and J ends lost 5 bases and 2 bases respectively, with 16 bases between them. The CDR3 consists of 15 residues. CDR1 and CDR2 from the germline V gene are MNHNS and SASEGT. This chain's CDR3 is CASSILNPGTYEQYF. DNA of the CDR3: TGTGCCAGCAGTATTCTTAATCCGGGCACCTACGAGCAGTACTTC.

V and J are TRBV5-4 and TRBJ1-1, with D perhaps TRBD1 (5 bases). This CDR3 comprises 17 residues. Trimming took off 0 bases at V and 0 bases at J, with 15 bases between the two ends. The germline CDR1 and CDR2 sequences are SGHNT and YYREEE (reference sequence). The CDR3 sequence: CASSLGGGRFMNTEAFF. As DNA, the CDR3 is TGTGCCAGCAGCTTGGGGGGCGGGAGGTTCATGAACACTGAAGCTTTCTTT.

This clonotype was detected a few times. V is TRBV20-1 and J is TRBJ1-6, with D unresolved. CDR3 size: 14 residues. CDR1 DFQATT and CDR2 SNEGSKA come from the germline V gene (reference sequence). V was shortened by 1 base and J by 8 bases, with 12 bases between the two germline ends. This CDR3 reads CSARVGIVYSPLHF. The CDR3 bases are TGCAGTGCTAGAGTAGGGATAGTATATTCACCCCTCCACTTT.

This clonotype appeared a few times. The gene calls are TRBV5-1 and TRBJ2-2; 7 nucleotides agree with TRBD1. The CDR3 runs 14 residues. J lost 4 bases, V lost 5 bases, and 5 bases had no gene match. Germline CDR1 is SGHRS and CDR2 is YFSETQ. The CDR3 DNA is TGCGCCAGCAGATTCGGACAGGCCACCGGGGAGCTGTTTTTT. Its translation: CASRFGQATGELFF.

CDR3 sequence reads: CASSPTRGGLDSPLHF. DNA of the CDR3: TGTGCCAGCTCACCGACACGGGGAGGGCTCGACTCACCCCTCCACTTT. The chain joins TRBV18 to TRBJ1-6; D is unclear. V lost 3 bases and J 10 bases, leaving 19 bases between the germline ends. The CDR3 runs to 16 residues. CDR1 is KGHSH, CDR2 LQKENI, per germline.

This clonotype was detected many times. The V call is TRBV12-3 or TRBV12-4, the J call TRBJ2-1; D possibly corresponds to TRBD1 (6 bases). The V end lost 6 bases, the J end lost 12 bases, and 18 bases lay between the germline ends. CDR3 length: 13 amino acids. CDR3 coding DNA: TGTGCCAGCAGATCCCAAAACAGGGTCGGGCAGTTCTTC. This codes for CASRSQNRVGQFF.

CDR3 sequence reads: CASSQRGRGDYGYTF. CDR3 sequence (DNA): TGTGCCAGCAGCCAAAGAGGTCGGGGGGACTATGGCTACACCTTC. The chain links TRBV4-2 to TRBJ1-2; D perhaps matches TRBD1 (5 bases). V lost 2 bases and J lost 3, with 13 bases in between. Looked up from germline, CDR1 is LGHNA and CDR2 is YNFKEQ. The CDR3 extends over 15 amino acids.

This clonotype was seen more than once but under ten times. V gene TRBV28 combines with J gene TRBJ2-2; D not resolved. This CDR3 contains 13 residues. CDR1 MDHEN and CDR2 SYDVKM come from the germline V gene. Between the trimmed V and J ends, which lost 4 bases and 10 bases, there was a span of 13 bases. The chain's CDR3 is CASSSLVSEELFF. Here the CDR3 DNA reads TGTGCCAGCAGTTCCCTTGTCTCGGAGGAGCTGTTTTTT.

This clonotype was recorded many times. The chain combines TRBV20-1 with TRBJ2-1; TRBD2 matches 7 bases. This CDR3 is built from 18 residues. V gave up 3 bases and J gave up 0 bases; unmatched junction bases: 14. CDR1 is DFQATT, CDR2 SNEGSKA, per germline (reference sequence). The CDR3 region is CSASRDYPKVSSYNEQFF. CDR3 bases: TGCAGTGCTAGCCGGGACTACCCAAAAGTGAGCTCCTACAATGAGCAGTTCTTC.

This clonotype was recorded a few times. This sequence joins TRBV19 and TRBJ1-1, with D perhaps matching TRBD1 (6 bases). From germline, CDR1 is LNHDA and CDR2 SQIVND (reference sequence). V dropped 5 bases and J dropped 0 bases, with 13 bases sitting between them. The CDR3 consists of 15 residues. The CDR3 loop is CASSGPGHLNTEAFF. The CDR3, as DNA: TGTGCCAGTAGTGGTCCGGGACATCTGAACACTGAAGCTTTCTTT.

This clonotype has just a few counts. The chain uses TRBV30 and TRBJ1-1, with D possibly TRBD1 on 6 matching bases. CDR1 and CDR2 from the germline V gene are GTSNPN and SVGIG (reference sequence). This CDR3 is built from 13 residues. The V and J ends lost 0 bases and 6 bases respectively, with 11 bases between them. The DNA for the CDR3 is TGTGCCTGGAGTGTGGTCAGGGGCGCTGAAGCTTTCTTT. Protein: CAWSVVRGAEAFF.

Within the sample, this clonotype is medium-sized. V usage is TRBV4-2 and J usage is TRBJ1-5; no reliable D call. This CDR3 is 15 amino acids long. Germline CDR1 LGHNA, CDR2 YNFKEQ. V dropped 0 bases and J dropped 1 base, with 7 bases sitting between them. The CDR3 sequence is CASSQESQSNQPQHF. The DNA of the CDR3 is TGTGCCAGCAGCCAAGAGTCACAGAGCAATCAGCCCCAGCATTTT.